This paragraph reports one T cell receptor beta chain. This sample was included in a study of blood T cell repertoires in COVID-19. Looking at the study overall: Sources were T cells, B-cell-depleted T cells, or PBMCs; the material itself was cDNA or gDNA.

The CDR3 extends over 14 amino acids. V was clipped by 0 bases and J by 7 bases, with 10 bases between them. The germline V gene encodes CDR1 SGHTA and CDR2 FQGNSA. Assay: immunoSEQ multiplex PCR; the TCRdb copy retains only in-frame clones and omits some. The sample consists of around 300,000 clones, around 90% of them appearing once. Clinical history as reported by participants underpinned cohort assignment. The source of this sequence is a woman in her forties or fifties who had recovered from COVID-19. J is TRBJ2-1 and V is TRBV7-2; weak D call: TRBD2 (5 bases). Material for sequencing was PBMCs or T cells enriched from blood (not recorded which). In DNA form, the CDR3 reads TGTGCCAGCAGCTTAGCGCGCGGGTGGAATGAGCAGTTCTTC. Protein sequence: CASSLARGWNEQFF.